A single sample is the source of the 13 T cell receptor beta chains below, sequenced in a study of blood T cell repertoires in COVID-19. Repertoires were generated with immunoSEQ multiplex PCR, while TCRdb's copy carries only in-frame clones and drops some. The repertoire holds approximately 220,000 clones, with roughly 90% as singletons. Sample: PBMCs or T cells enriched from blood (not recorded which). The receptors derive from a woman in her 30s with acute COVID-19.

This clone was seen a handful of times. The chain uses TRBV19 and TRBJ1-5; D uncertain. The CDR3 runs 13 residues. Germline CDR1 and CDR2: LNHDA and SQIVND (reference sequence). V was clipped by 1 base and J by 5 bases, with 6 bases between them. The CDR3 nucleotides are TGTGCCAGTAGTATAGCTCTCCATCAGCCCCAGCATTTT. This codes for CASSIALHQPQHF.

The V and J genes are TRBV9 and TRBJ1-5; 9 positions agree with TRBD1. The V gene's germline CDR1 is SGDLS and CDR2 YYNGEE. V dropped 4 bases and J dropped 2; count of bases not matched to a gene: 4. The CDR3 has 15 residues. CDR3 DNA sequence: TGTGCCAGCAGCCGGACAGGGGAAGGCAATCAGCCCCAGCATTTT. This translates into CASSRTGEGNQPQHF.

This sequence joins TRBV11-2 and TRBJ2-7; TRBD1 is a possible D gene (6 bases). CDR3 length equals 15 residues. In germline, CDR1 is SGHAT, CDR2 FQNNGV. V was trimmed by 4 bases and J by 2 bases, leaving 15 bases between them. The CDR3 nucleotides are TGTGCCAGCAGCTATTCGGACAGCGAACCCTACGAGCAGTACTTC. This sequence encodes CASSYSDSEPYEQYF.

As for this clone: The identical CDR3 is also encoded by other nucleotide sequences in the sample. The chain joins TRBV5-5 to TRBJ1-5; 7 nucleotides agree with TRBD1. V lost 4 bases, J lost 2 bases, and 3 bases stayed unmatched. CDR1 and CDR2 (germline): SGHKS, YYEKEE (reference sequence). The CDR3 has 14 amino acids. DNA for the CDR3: TGTGCCAGCAGCCGGACAGGCGGCAATCAGCCCCAGCATTTT. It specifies CASSRTGGNQPQHF. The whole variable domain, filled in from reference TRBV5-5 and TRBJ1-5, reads DAGVTQSPTHLIKTRGQQVTLRCSPISGHKSVSWYQQVLGQGPQFIFQYYEKEERGRGNFPDRFSARQFPNYSSELNVNALLLGDSALYLCASSRTGGNQPQHFGDGTRLSIL.

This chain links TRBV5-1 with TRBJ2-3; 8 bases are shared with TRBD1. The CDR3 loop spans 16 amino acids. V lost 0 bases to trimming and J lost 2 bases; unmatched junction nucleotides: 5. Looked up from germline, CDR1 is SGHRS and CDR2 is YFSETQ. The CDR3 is CASSLETGGDTDTQYF. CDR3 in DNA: TGCGCCAGCAGCTTGGAAACAGGGGGTGACACAGATACGCAGTATTTT. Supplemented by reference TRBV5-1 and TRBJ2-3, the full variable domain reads KAGVTQTPRYLIKTRGQQVTLSCSPISGHRSVSWYQQTPGQGLQFLFEYFSETQRNKGNFPGRFSGRQFSNSRSEMNVSTLELGDSALYLCASSLETGGDTDTQYFGPGTRLTVL.

The CDR3 region is CASSPPGYGEDGYTF. CDR3 DNA sequence: TGTGCCAGCTCACCACCCGGGTACGGGGAGGATGGCTACACCTTC. The chain is built from TRBV18 and TRBJ1-2; D remains ambiguous. The CDR3 sequence is 15 residues long. The V end was cut by 0 bases, the J end by 6 bases, with 14 bases between. The germline V gene has CDR1 KGHSH and CDR2 LQKENI.

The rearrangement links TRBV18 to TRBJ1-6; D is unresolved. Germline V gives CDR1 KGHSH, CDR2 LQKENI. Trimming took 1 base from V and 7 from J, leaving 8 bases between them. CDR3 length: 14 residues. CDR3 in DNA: TGTGCCAGCTCACCACAACAGTCGAATTCACCCCTCCACTTT. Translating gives CASSPQQSNSPLHF.

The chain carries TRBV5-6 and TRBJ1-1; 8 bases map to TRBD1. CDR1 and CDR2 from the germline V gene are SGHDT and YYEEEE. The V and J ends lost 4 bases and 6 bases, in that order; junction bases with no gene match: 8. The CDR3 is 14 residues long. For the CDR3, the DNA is TGTGCCAGCAGCAGCCAGGGGGCTCGGGCTGAAGCTTTCTTT. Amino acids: CASSSQGARAEAFF.

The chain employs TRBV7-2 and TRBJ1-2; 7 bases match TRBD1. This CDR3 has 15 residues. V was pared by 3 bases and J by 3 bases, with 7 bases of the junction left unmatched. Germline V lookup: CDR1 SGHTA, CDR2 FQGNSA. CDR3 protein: CASSLGQHHYYGYTF. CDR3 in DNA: TGTGCCAGCAGCTTGGGACAGCACCACTACTATGGCTACACCTTC.

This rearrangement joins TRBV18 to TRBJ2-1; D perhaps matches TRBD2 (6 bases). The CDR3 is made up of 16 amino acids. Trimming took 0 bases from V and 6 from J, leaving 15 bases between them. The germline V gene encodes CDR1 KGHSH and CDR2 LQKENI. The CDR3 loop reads CASSPPNGGVFNEQFF. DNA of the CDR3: TGTGCCAGCTCACCACCAAACGGCGGGGTGTTCAATGAGCAGTTCTTC. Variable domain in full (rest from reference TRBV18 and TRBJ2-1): NAGVMQNPRHLVRRRGQEARLRCSPMKGHSHVYWYRQLPEEGLKFMVYLQKENIIDESGMPKERFSAEFPKEGPSILRIQQVVRGDSAAYFCASSPPNGGVFNEQFFGPGTRLTVL.

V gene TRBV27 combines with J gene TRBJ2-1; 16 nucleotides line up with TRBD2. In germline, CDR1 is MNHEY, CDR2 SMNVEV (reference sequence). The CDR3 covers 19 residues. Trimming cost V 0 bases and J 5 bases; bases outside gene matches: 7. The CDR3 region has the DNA TGTGCCAGCAGTTTATCTTGGGGACTAGCGGGGGGGCCTAACAATGAGCAGTTCTTC. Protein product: CASSLSWGLAGGPNNEQFF.

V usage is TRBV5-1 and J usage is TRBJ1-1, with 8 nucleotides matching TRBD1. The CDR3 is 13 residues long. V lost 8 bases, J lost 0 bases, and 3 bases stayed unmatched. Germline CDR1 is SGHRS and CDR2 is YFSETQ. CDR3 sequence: CASRTGLNTEAFF. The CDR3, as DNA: TGCGCCAGTAGGACAGGGTTGAACACTGAAGCTTTCTTT.

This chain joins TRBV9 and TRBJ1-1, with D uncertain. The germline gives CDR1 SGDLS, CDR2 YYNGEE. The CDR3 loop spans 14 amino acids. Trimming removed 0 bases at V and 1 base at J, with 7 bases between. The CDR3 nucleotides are TGTGCCAGCAGCGTAGGGTCAGGGAACACTGAAGCTTTCTTT. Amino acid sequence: CASSVGSGNTEAFF.